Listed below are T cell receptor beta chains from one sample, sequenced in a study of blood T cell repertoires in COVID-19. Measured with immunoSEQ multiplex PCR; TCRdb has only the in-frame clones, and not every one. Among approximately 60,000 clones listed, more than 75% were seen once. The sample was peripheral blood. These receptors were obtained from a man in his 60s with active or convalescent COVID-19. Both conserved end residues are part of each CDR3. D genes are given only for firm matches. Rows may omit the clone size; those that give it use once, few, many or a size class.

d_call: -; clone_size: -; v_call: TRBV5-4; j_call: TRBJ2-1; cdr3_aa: CASSADRHNEQFF; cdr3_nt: TGTGCCAGCAGCGCCGACAGGCACAATGAGCAGTTCTTC
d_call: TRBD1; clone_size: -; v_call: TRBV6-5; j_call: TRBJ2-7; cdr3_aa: CASSYSRQGGGYEQYF; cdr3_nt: TGTGCCAGCAGTTACTCGAGACAGGGGGGAGGATACGAGCAGTACTTC
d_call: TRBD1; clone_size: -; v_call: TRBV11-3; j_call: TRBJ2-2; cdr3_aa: CASSSGKGTGITGELFF; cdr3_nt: TGTGCCAGCAGCTCAGGGAAAGGGACAGGGATCACCGGGGAGCTGTTTTTT
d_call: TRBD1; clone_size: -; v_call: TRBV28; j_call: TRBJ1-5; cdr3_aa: CASSHPGQVYQPQHF; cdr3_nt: TGTGCCAGCAGTCATCCGGGACAGGTTTATCAGCCCCAGCATTTT
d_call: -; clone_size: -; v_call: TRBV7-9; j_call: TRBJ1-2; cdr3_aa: CASSPAGRDSYGYTF; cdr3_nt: TGTGCCAGCAGCCCCGCTGGGCGGGATTCTTATGGCTACACCTTC
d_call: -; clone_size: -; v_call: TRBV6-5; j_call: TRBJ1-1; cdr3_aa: CASMSRVHTEAFF; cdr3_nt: TGTGCCAGCATGAGTCGCGTCCACACTGAAGCTTTCTTT
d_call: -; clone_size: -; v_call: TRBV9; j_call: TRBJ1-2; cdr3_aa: CASSPSGGNGYTF; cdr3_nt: TGTGCCAGCAGCCCGTCGGGGGGGAACGGCTACACCTTC
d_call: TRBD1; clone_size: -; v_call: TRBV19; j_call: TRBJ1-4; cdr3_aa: CASSINGQGRKSTNEKLFF; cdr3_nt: TGTGCCAGTAGTATTAACGGACAGGGGAGGAAGTCAACTAATGAAAAACTGTTTTTT
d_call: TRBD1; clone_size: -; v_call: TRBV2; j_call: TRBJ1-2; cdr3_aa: CANRTGAGYTF; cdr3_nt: TGTGCCAATAGGACAGGAGCTGGCTACACCTTC
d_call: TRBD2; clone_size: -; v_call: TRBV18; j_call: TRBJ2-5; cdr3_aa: CASSPPGLAGAQAQYF; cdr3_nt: TGTGCCAGCTCACCACCGGGACTAGCGGGGGCACAGGCCCAGTACTTC
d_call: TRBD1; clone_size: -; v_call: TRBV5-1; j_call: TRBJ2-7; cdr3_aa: CASGTASSYEQYF; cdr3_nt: TGCGCCAGTGGGACAGCGAGCTCCTACGAGCAGTACTTC
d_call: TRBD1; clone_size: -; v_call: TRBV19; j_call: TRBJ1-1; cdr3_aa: CASSPFRDSPLNTEAFF; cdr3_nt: TGTGCCAGTAGCCCCTTCCGGGACAGCCCACTGAACACTGAAGCTTTCTTT
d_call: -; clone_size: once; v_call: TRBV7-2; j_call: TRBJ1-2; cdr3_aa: CASSLAGVISGGYTF; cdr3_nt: TGTGCCAGCAGCTTAGCAGGGGTTATATCAGGAGGCTACACCTTC
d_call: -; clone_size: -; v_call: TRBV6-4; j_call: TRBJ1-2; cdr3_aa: CASSATRSALPYGYTF; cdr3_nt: TGTGCCAGCAGTGCTACTCGATCCGCCCTTCCCTATGGCTACACCTTC
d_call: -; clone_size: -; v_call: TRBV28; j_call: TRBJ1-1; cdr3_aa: CASSSPASDPLEAFF; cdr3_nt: TGTGCCAGCAGTTCACCAGCAAGCGACCCTCTCGAAGCTTTCTTT
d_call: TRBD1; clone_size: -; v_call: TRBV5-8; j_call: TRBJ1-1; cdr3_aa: CASSLNRGLTEAFF; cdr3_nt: TGTGCCAGCAGCTTGAATAGGGGGCTTACTGAAGCTTTCTTT
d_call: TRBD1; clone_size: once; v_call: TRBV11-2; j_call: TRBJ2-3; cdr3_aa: CASSPGQGRADTQYF; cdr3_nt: TGTGCCAGCAGCCCCGGACAGGGTAGGGCAGATACGCAGTATTTT
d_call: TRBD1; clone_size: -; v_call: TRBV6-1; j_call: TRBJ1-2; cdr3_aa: CASSGDREGYGYTF; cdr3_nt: TGTGCCAGCAGTGGGGACAGGGAGGGATATGGCTACACCTTC
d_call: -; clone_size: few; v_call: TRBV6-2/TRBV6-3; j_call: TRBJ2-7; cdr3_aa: CASSSRGSEQYF; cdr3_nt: TGTGCCAGCAGTTCCAGGGGTTCCGAGCAGTACTTC
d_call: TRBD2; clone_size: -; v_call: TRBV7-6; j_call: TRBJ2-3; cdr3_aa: CASSLFLADTSTDTQYF; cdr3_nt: TGTGCCAGCAGCTTATTTCTAGCGGACACTAGCACAGATACGCAGTATTTT
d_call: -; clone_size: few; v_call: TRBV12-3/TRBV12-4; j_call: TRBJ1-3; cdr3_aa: CATRGTGNTIYF; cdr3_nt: TGTGCCACCCGCGGAACTGGAAACACCATATATTTT
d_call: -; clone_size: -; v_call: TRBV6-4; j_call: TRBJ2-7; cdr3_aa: CASSPGGRRASEQYF; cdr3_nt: TGTGCCAGCAGCCCCGGAGGTCGAAGGGCGAGTGAGCAGTACTTC
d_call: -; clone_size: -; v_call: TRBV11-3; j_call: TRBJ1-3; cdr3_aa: CASSVDGNTIYF; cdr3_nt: TGTGCCAGCAGCGTAGACGGGAACACCATATATTTT
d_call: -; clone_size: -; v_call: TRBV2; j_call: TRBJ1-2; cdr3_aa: CASTGKDGYTF; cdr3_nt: TGTGCCAGCACAGGGAAGGATGGCTACACCTTC
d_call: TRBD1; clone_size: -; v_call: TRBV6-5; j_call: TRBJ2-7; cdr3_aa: CASRTGDEQYF; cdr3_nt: TGTGCCAGCCGGACAGGGGACGAGCAGTACTTC
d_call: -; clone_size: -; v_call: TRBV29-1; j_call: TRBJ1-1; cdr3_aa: CSVLDNTEAFF; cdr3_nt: TGCAGCGTTTTAGATAACACTGAAGCTTTCTTT
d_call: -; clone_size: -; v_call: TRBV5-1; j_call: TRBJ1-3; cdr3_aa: CASSLRQASGNTIYF; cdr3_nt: TGCGCCAGCAGCTTAAGACAAGCCTCTGGAAACACCATATATTTT
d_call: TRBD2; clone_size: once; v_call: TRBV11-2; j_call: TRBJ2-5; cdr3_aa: CASSSLAGDQETQYF; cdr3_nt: TGTGCCAGCAGCTCCCTAGCGGGGGACCAAGAGACCCAGTACTTC